The sequence of this T cell receptor beta chain was determined in a study of OX40 agonist ivuxolimab in advanced cancers. Study in general: The study enrolled dose-escalation patients with hepatocellular carcinoma, melanoma, renal cell or head and neck cancer. Past anti-PD-1, anti-PD-L1 or anti-CTLA-4 therapy was accepted, and 30% to 50% had received some.

Germline-derived CDR1 and CDR2 are MRHNA and SNTAGT. The V end lost 2 bases, the J end lost 4 bases, and 17 bases lay between the germline ends. CDR3 size: 17 residues. Whole-study findings and limits: Expanded clones tended on average to be more numerous among CD8+ T cells than CD4+.

Remarks on this clone: The antigen remains undetermined.

Clones were sequenced by immunoSEQ multiplex PCR, and TCRdb holds only the in-frame ones, with some missing. The table shows tens of thousands of clones, with roughly 83% occurring only once. The sequenced sample was CD4+ or CD8+ T cells sorted from blood, obtained in a trial of the OX40 agonist ivuxolimab. This clonotype was sampled from an adult with an advanced solid tumor such as melanoma, head and neck, liver or kidney cancer. The chain couples TRBV6-4 to TRBJ1-4; D unclear. The CDR3 DNA sequence: TGTGCCAGCAGTGACAGTCTTACCTCAATCTATAATGAAAAACTGTTTTTT. This gives the protein CASSDSLTSIYNEKLFF.